This T cell receptor beta chain was identified during a study of cytomegalovirus exposure and HLA in healthy donors listed by TCRdb under 2017. General notes on the study: In an earlier analysis of around 540 of the donors, 276 Gb of sequence data and approximately 100 million unique TCR beta sequences from about 179 million T cells were reported. Genome-wide SNP genotypes for about three fifths of the roughly 700 donors were used in a later genetic analysis, which treated that subset as a discovery cohort. The study used immunosequencing to profile the T cell repertoires of 600 to 850 subjects and linked those repertoires to cytomegalovirus serostatus. Among the approximately 420 genotyped donors, more than 70% belonged to the genetic ancestry cluster associated with self-reported Caucasian donors. High-throughput TCR immunosequencing, statistical association of individual TCRs with disease status, and machine learning were combined to predict cytomegalovirus infection status. Roughly five DR-DQ haplotypes were treated as single units for association and clustering because of strong linkage in the cohort. About 330 gigabases of sequencing data and around 85 million unique TCR sequences made up an early release that covered fewer than 650 HLA-typed donors. An earlier analysis of approximately 580 of the donors used high-throughput TCR beta sequencing to judge whether each TCR beta V gene segment behaved as functional or pseudogenic. Both class I and class II loci were covered by HLA typing, at four-digit resolution. A later analysis re-analyzed previously published TCR beta repertoires from about 600 donors and added high-resolution HLA genotyping to study TCR occurrence patterns. Typing coverage differed by locus: A, B, C, DRB1 and DQB1 were typed in roughly 620-630 donors, DQA1 in roughly 500, DPA1 in some 570, and DPB1 in 450 to 480. Rather than drawing on any new phenotypic data, the later analysis identified candidate immune exposures from TCR beta sequences and the way those sequences occurred across donors. Every discovery cohort repertoire had been produced on one sequencing platform. A separate validation cohort of 100 to 150 different subjects was used in addition to the roughly 700-subject first cohort. Donor age, sex, ethnicity and CMV serostatus were compiled together with the repertoire data. The study aimed to test whether cataloging public T cell receptors could reveal signatures of past pathogen exposure. Among 300 to 500 genotyped donors of the cohort, an average of around 240,000 unique TCR beta nucleotide sequences was sequenced per donor, of which about 18% were non-productive. What the work shows at the level of the full study, not this receptor alone: The 87-base-pair reads could not distinguish some IMGT-functional V segments, including TRBV6-2 and TRBV6-3, so those segments were excluded. A few of the identified cytomegalovirus-associated TCR beta chains were confirmed in vitro to be specific for cytomegalovirus antigens. A later genetic analysis associated a missense DCLRE1C variant with V-gene and J-gene trimming of TCR beta chains, and an independent cohort replicated the association. In a later genetic analysis, fewer N-insertions in productive TCRs were reported among donors in an Asian-associated ancestry cluster than the roughly 670-donor mean. In a later analysis, TCR association rates were found to vary across HLA loci, with the most associated TCRs seen for DRB1 alleles and the fewest for HLA-C alleles. Cytomegalovirus status was reported to be diagnosed by the classifier with high specificity and sensitivity in both the original and validation cohorts. A further reported finding was that TCR beta sequences accurately predicted the HLA-A and HLA-B alleles for most subjects in the first cohort. Correlated functional status among segregating V segments might be attributable to linkage disequilibrium, but an unknown experimental factor could not be ruled out. A later analysis found that most CMV-associated TCR beta chains appeared HLA-restricted, with HLA associations seemingly driven largely by CMV exposure. The authors suggested that the approach could potentially be extended to other disease states and immunological phenotypes. Immune exposure information for the cohort was limited to CMV serostatus. HLA typing was unavailable for some donors at each locus, so association tests used only the typed subset. Compared with equally common non-associated chains, HLA-associated TCR beta chains in a later analysis were more clonally expanded and had lower generation probabilities. A group of highly shared sequence variants was considered likely to be a technical artifact of the sequencing pipeline. Broadly in line with IMGT annotations, most TCR beta V segments showed up in productive rearrangements about 90% or about 30% of the time in an earlier analysis of several hundred of the donors. Because counts were too low, roughly 18 rarely observed V segments, including chromosome 9 orphons, were left out of the earlier analysis of roughly 600 of the donors. In a later analysis, 16,951 TCR beta sequences were associated with specific HLA alleles at a false discovery rate of 0.05. While some public TCRs were present in many individuals, most TCR sequences turned up only very rarely across donors. A later analysis reported that several top co-occurrence clusters appeared linked to parvovirus B19, influenza, CMV and Epstein-Barr virus. Only TCR beta chains were sequenced in this cohort, and the absence of alpha or paired-chain data limited detectable features. Sequencing depth was assumed to be roughly uniform across donors in the presence/absence analyses, though that assumption may not hold. Assigning TCR associations to individual alleles was difficult when HLA alleles, especially DR and DQ, strongly co-occurred. A total of 150 to 200 TCR beta chains were listed by the study as associated with cytomegalovirus.

The cohort was made up of about 610 healthy bone marrow donors. At the time of sampling, every cohort member was nominally healthy, though immune exposures that went unrecorded were likely present. The donor tested CMV seropositive, placing the donor among the 290 or so seropositive members of the cohort. A peripheral blood sample was collected from each donor, and TCR beta sequencing was performed on peripheral blood mononuclear cells. Genomic DNA was extracted from the blood cell samples with the Qiagen DNeasy Blood Extraction Kit. As concerns this clone: This receptor's antigen is unknown. No base qualities exist here, and no much larger clone lies one base off it.

Preparation of the library involved the immunoSEQ multiplex PCR assay. For the multiplex PCR, a mixture combining 60 forward primers for TCR Vbeta segments and 13 reverse primers for TCR Jbeta segments was used. The CDR3 region of rearranged TCR beta genes was amplified from genomic DNA by a multiplex PCR assay. On the Illumina HiSeq System, the amplified TCR beta libraries were sequenced as 87-base-pair reads. As for how the authors treated the data: In a later analysis, roughly 80 million unique TCR beta chains were counted across the 690 or so repertoires, and around 10 million of these chains were shared by at least two donors. Raw reads were error-corrected and collapsed into unique sequences by a nearest-neighbor algorithm in which closely related sequences were merged to remove PCR and sequencing errors. Alignment of CDR3 sequences to IMGT reference sequences was used to assign V, D and J gene segments. For a sequence to be retained, a match of at least six nucleotides was required to both a V gene segment and a J gene segment. A rearrangement was called productive if the CDR3 had no stop codons and remained in frame with V and J, and every other rearrangement was called non-productive. CDR3 was defined according to IMGT convention as the region running from the second conserved V-encoded cysteine to the conserved J-encoded phenylalanine. The earlier analysis of approximately 590 of the donors excluded any sequence lacking an unambiguous match to a single V gene segment. An earlier analysis of 587 of the donors classified V segments as functional when productive rearrangements were above 56.7% and as segregating when the standard deviation between donors was above 5%. A statistical classification framework was built to diagnose cytomegalovirus status from the catalog of TCR beta chain sequences. V and J gene assignment, in a later analysis, came from comparing TCR nucleotide sequences with IMGT/GENE-DB human TR gene sequences. The TCRdist pipeline was used in a later analysis to assign CDR3 sequences and most-parsimonious VDJ recombination scenarios. A later analysis defined each TCR beta chain by its CDR3 amino acid sequence plus V-gene family, and excluded reads lacking a unique V-gene family. As a way to deal with suspected cross-contamination and a sequencing artifact, a later analysis dropped nearly 600 nucleotide sequences that were highly shared and had low generation probability. In a later analysis, a clonal expansion index was calculated for each public chain from normalized within-repertoire ranks of inferred template counts. In a later analysis, generation probabilities were computed using a VDJ recombination model fitted to out-of-frame rearrangements, and the results were checked against IGoR. In a later analysis, TCR-TCR, TCR-HLA and TCR-CMV co-occurrence was scored with hypergeometric tests, and a repertoire-size bias correction was applied to TCR pairs. To estimate false discovery rates, a later analysis permuted the HLA or CMV assignments 20 times. In a later analysis, co-occurring TCRs were grouped using DBSCAN, with TCRdist sequence similarity added in when clustering inside HLA-allele-positive subsets. Co-occurrence clustering excluded repertoires with fewer than 30,000 or more than 120,000 public chains, plus five with anomalous nucleotide sharing. This is the immuneACCESS table as TCRdb keeps it, with only in-frame sequences that have V and J called. A part of the clones is gone; compared with another copy, unresolved V genes explain less than half, and the rest is unexplained. That table furnishes V, J and clone size, whereas the DNA furnished D and trimming. The sample table lists 70,000 to 85,000 clones, roughly 65% of them with a count of one. The ten largest account for roughly 4.4% of the sample.

V loses 5 bases of germline sequence and J loses 6 bases, and the interval between the two ends is 14 bases. The cysteine opens and the phenylalanine closes a CDR3 of 14 amino acids. Only the CDR3 DNA is retained, 42 bases long and in frame from the first base. The germline V gene specifies SGHVS as CDR1 and FQNEAQ as CDR2. Source material: PBMCs. This clonotype originated in a male donor in good health and CMV-seropositive. The sequence links TRBV7-8 to TRBJ1-5, and TRBD1 may be the D gene, going by 5 matching bases. The CDR3 reads as follows: CASSPDWGPQPQHF. Here is the DNA: TGTGCCAGCAGCCCGGATTGGGGCCCTCAGCCCCAGCATTTT.